The 18 T cell receptor beta chains reported below all come from one sample, sequenced in a study of cytomegalovirus exposure and HLA in healthy donors. Here immunoSEQ multiplex PCR was the method, and the copy in TCRdb shows in-frame clones only, minus some. The sample consists of 90,000 to 130,000 clones, around nine tenths of them appearing once. Sequenced: PBMCs. These receptors all stem from a young woman in good health and CMV-seronegative.

Regarding this clone: The identical CDR3 is also encoded by other nucleotide sequences in the sample. The chain joins TRBV5-6 to TRBJ2-7; D possibly corresponds to TRBD1 (5 bases). This CDR3 comprises 15 residues. Trimming shortened V by 4 bases and J by 1 base, and 15 bases separated the two germline ends. Germline lookup yields CDR1 SGHDT and CDR2 YYEEEE. The CDR3 DNA reads as TGTGCCAGCAGCCCCCCAACAGGACCGTCCTACGAGCAGTACTTC. It specifies CASSPPTGPSYEQYF.

This chain joins TRBV10-2 and TRBJ1-5; the match to TRBD1 covers 7 bases. The CDR3 length is 14 residues. With V trimmed by 3 bases and J by 6 bases, 5 bases remained unmatched. Germline values: CDR1 WSHSY, CDR2 SAAADI. The CDR3 coding sequence is TGCGCCAGCAGTGAACAACAGGGGTTTCAGCCCCAGCATTTT. This codes for CASSEQQGFQPQHF.

The chain couples TRBV18 to TRBJ1-4; the match to TRBD1 covers 7 bases. Germline CDR1 KGHSH, CDR2 LQKENI. CDR3 length: 13 residues. J lost 6 bases, V lost 6 bases, and 4 bases had no gene match. CDR3 protein: CASSLQGDEKLFF. The CDR3 region has the DNA TGTGCCAGCTCCCTCCAGGGGGATGAAAAACTGTTTTTT. The whole variable domain, filled in from reference TRBV18 and TRBJ1-4, reads NAGVMQNPRHLVRRRGQEARLRCSPMKGHSHVYWYRQLPEEGLKFMVYLQKENIIDESGMPKERFSAEFPKEGPSILRIQQVVRGDSAAYFCASSLQGDEKLFFGSGTQLSVL.

The J gene is TRBJ2-7, the V gene TRBV7-5; the DNA was not used to check the table's D call, TRBD1. TRBV7-5 is flagged as a pseudogene. The CDR3 has 16 residues. The CDR3 DNA is TGTGCCAGAAGCTTAGTTGCAGGGGACCCCTCCCACGAGCAGTACTTC. Its translation: CARSLVAGDPSHEQYF.

The chain is built from TRBV4-2 and TRBJ2-2, with D tentatively TRBD1 (6 bases). The CDR3 length is 14 residues. V lost 1 base and J lost 4, with 7 bases in between. Germline CDR1 reads LGHNA; CDR2 reads YNFKEQ. CDR3 nucleotide sequence: TGTGCCAGCAGCCAAGGACAGGCCACCGGGGAGCTGTTTTTT. It yields the protein CASSQGQATGELFF.

The V and J genes are TRBV7-8 and TRBJ1-5; 9 bases match TRBD1. The germline CDR1 and CDR2 sequences are SGHVS and FQNEAQ. This CDR3 spans 19 amino acids. The ends lost 5 bases at V and 0 bases at J; junction bases unmatched: 14. CDR3 DNA: TGTGCCAGCAGCACCGGGACAGGGTTGGGGGATTATAGCAATCAGCCCCAGCATTTT. Encoded protein: CASSTGTGLGDYSNQPQHF.

The chain's CDR3 is CAWAYATNEKLFF. The CDR3 region has the DNA TGTGCCTGGGCCTATGCAACTAATGAAAAACTGTTTTTT. The chain carries TRBV30 and TRBJ1-4; D gene ambiguous. V lost 5 bases to trimming and J lost 0 bases, with 7 bases between them. Germline CDR1 is GTSNPN and CDR2 is SVGIG (reference sequence). CDR3 size: 13 residues.

In the case of this clone: The sample contains more than one DNA sequence encoding this CDR3. This sequence joins TRBV7-2 and TRBJ1-2; TRBD1 aligns across 11 bases. The CDR3 extends over 15 amino acids. With 5 bases clipped from V and 4 bases from J, the junction kept 6 bases outside the gene matches. Germline CDR1 reads SGHTA; CDR2 reads FQGNSA. CDR3 in amino acids: CASSPRTGGSYGYTF. The CDR3 DNA follows: TGTGCCAGCAGCCCTCGGACAGGGGGCAGCTATGGCTACACCTTC.

The chain is built from TRBV15 and TRBJ2-3; a possible D gene is TRBD2 (7 bases). Germline V gene data show CDR1 as LNHNV and CDR2 as YYDKDF (reference sequence). V lost 5 bases, J lost 1 base, and 16 bases lay in between. CDR3 length: 16 residues. The CDR3 DNA reads TGTGCCACCAGCGAGGCCAGGGGAGGGGGCACAGATACGCAGTATTTT. Amino acid sequence: CATSEARGGGTDTQYF.

This chain uses TRBV5-1 with TRBJ2-1; 7 bases line up with TRBD1. The CDR3 loop spans 15 amino acids. The V segment lost 4 bases and the J segment 6 bases; nucleotides outside the gene matches: 10. CDR1 SGHRS and CDR2 YFSETQ come from the germline V gene. For the CDR3, the DNA is TGCGCCAGCAGCAGTAGCTTACCAGGGGGCAATGAGCAGTTCTTC. Its translation: CASSSSLPGGNEQFF.

V usage is TRBV2 and J usage is TRBJ2-5; D gene ambiguous. CDR1 is SNHLY and CDR2 is FYNNEI in the germline V gene. This CDR3 contains 15 residues. Trimming pared 2 bases from V and 4 bases from J, leaving 14 bases between. The CDR3 coding sequence is TGTGCCAGCAGTGAACAGCAGCAGTACAGAGAGACCCAGTACTTC. Protein sequence: CASSEQQQYRETQYF.

The chain is built from TRBV5-1 and TRBJ1-2, with D perhaps matching TRBD1 (5 bases). This CDR3 is built from 14 residues. Germline assignment: CDR1 SGHRS and CDR2 YFSETQ. Trimming stripped 0 bases from V and 2 bases from J, with 8 bases between. CDR3: CASSLAGANYGYTF. The CDR3 region has the DNA TGCGCCAGCAGCTTGGCTGGGGCGAACTATGGCTACACCTTC.

The genes are TRBV19 and TRBJ1-3, with no clear D. Germline loops: CDR1 LNHDA, CDR2 SQIVND (reference sequence). Between the trimmed V and J ends, which lost 5 bases and 8 bases, there was a span of 4 bases. This CDR3 spans 10 amino acids. Here the CDR3 DNA reads TGTGCCAGTAGTCGGGACACCATATATTTT. Translating gives CASSRDTIYF. Full variable domain (outside the CDR3, taken from reference TRBV19 and TRBJ1-3): DGGITQSPKYLFRKEGQNVTLSCEQNLNHDAMYWYRQDPGQGLRLIYYSQIVNDFQKGDIAEGYSVSREKKESFPLTVTSAQKNPTAFYLCASSRDTIYFGEGSWLTVV.

For this clone: An end of the junction differs from the germline gene, which may be a read error. The rearrangement joins TRBV28 to TRBJ2-5; D remains unclear. The CDR3 is 11 amino acids. Germline V gene lookup returns CDR1 MDHEN and CDR2 SYDVKM. CDR3: CASSSGSPVHF. Here the CDR3 DNA reads TGTGCCAGCAGTTCAGGCAGCCCCGTGCACTTC.

V and J are TRBV6-1 and TRBJ2-3; D possibly corresponds to TRBD2 (7 bases). The germline V gene has CDR1 MNHNS and CDR2 SASEGT. Trimming stripped 4 bases from V and 2 bases from J, with 13 bases between. This CDR3 region has 15 residues. The CDR3 DNA sequence: TGTGCCAGCAGTGGGGAGGGGGACCACACAGATACGCAGTATTTT. Protein sequence: CASSGEGDHTDTQYF.

The CDR3 nucleotides read TGCGCCAGCAGCCGGGACTATCTCACAGATACGCAGTATTTT. It specifies CASSRDYLTDTQYF. The J gene is TRBJ2-3, the V gene TRBV4-3; 7 bases match TRBD2. The ends lost 4 bases at V and 2 bases at J; junction bases unmatched: 3. The CDR3 covers 14 residues. Germline CDR1 LGHNA, CDR2 YSLEER.

The chain carries TRBV6-6 and TRBJ2-2, with D perhaps matching TRBD2 (5 bases). V was trimmed by 3 bases and J by 1 base, leaving 12 bases between them. CDR3 length equals 16 residues. Germline-derived CDR1 and CDR2 are MNHNY and SVGAGI (reference sequence). The DNA for the CDR3 is TGTGCCAGCAGTTATGGATTACGGGAGAACACCGGGGAGCTGTTTTTT. Translation gives CASSYGLRENTGELFF.

CDR3 nucleotide sequence: TGCGCCAGCAGCCAAGGGGGGGGGACCGGGTCCTACGAGCAGTACTTC. This encodes CASSQGGGTGSYEQYF. The chain couples TRBV4-1 to TRBJ2-7; 7 bases line up with TRBD2. Germline values: CDR1 MGHRA, CDR2 YSYEKL. J was trimmed by 1 base and V by 1 base; bases with no gene match: 7. The CDR3 has 16 amino acids.